The clone carrying this TCR beta chain was seen a handful of times. The V gene lost 0 bases and the J gene lost 3 bases, with 9 bases spanning the gap. The CDR3 length is 14 residues. CDR1 is DFQATT, CDR2 SNEGSKA, per germline (reference sequence). In TCRdb, the 5' RACE reads were re-called with MiXCR into one record per CDR3 protein. This sample has roughly 120,000 distinct CDR3 sequences, with more than 12% found just once. The data were obtained in a study of early T cells in non-severe SARS-CoV-2 infection. The rearrangement joins TRBV20-1 to TRBJ2-1; D is possibly TRBD2 (5 bases). The sequence was collected from an adult who was a healthcare worker with PCR-confirmed SARS-CoV-2 infection or an uninfected control (not recorded which). Input material: whole blood. In nucleotides, the CDR3 is TGCAGTGCTAGAGAATTTGCGGGCTACAATGAGCAGTTCTTC. Translating gives CSAREFAGYNEQFF.